This T cell receptor (beta chain) was sequenced in a study of B cell selection in AIRE deficiency. The CDR3 totals 13 residues. CDR1 ENHRY and CDR2 SYGVKD come from the germline V gene. Trimming pared 5 bases from V and 4 bases from J, leaving 11 bases between. TCRdb's table, derived via immunoSEQ multiplex PCR, lists solely in-frame clones and lacks some. The sample has 20,000 to 30,000 clones, 92% seen once. The regulatory T cell sort gate was CD4+CD25hiCD127low/negative. This clone was found once. Material for sequencing was CD4+CD25+ Tregs sorted from PBMCs. The chain carries TRBV10-3 and TRBJ1-1, with D possibly TRBD1 on 5 matching bases. This TCR was sampled from a human donor in good health. CDR3 sequence: CAISSQGGTEAFF. The CDR3 DNA sequence: TGTGCCATCAGTAGTCAGGGTGGCACTGAAGCTTTCTTT.